This TCR beta chain was retrieved from a study of T cells in Graves' hyperthyroidism and ophthalmopathy. The study, taken as a whole, reports: In blood, most of the thyroid clonotypes expanded above 0.001 were also present.

The CDR3 sequence is 13 residues long. The V end was cut by 7 bases, the J end by 4 bases, with 11 bases between. Germline V lookup: CDR1 SGHVS, CDR2 FQNEAQ. This clonotype came up many times. What it binds is not known. Uncontrolled infection, other autoimmune disease, pregnancy or lactation led to exclusion. TCR beta CDR3 regions were amplified from RNA transcripts. With the HTBI primer set, the TCR CDR3 went through a first round of RT-PCR. TCRdb processed the multiplex PCR reads anew with MiXCR; each CDR3 protein has one entry. This table holds about 350,000 distinct CDR3 sequences, 15% to 20% found once.

Sequencing used blood. The source of this sequence is a woman between 40 and 50 years old with Graves' ophthalmopathy. The gene calls are TRBV7-8 and TRBJ2-1, with D hard to call. The CDR3 DNA follows: TGTGCCAGCACCCCCTCCGGGTACAATGAGCAGTTCTTC. Amino acids: CASTPSGYNEQFF.